Sequencing of this T cell receptor (beta chain) was carried out in a study of blood T cells in healthy people across ages. General study findings and limits: More naive CD4+ cells and higher diversity marked long-lived donors relative to aged donors.

Primers used in a second PCR of about 6 to 11 cycles were a sample-barcoded 5' primer and a J-beta primer mix. TCRdb passed the 5' RACE reads through MiXCR, listing each CDR3 protein once. Found here are hundreds of thousands of distinct CDR3 sequences, less than 35% of them singletons; the top ten hold roughly 17%. Germline V gene sequence: CDR1 LGHDT, CDR2 YNNKEL (reference sequence). The CDR3 totals 16 residues. V lost 4 bases and J lost 2; bases outside the gene matches: 5. This clonotype was picked up many times. Its antigen remains unknown. This TCR came from a woman aged 80 or over in good health. The sequenced sample was blood. J is TRBJ2-5 and V is TRBV3-1; 12 nucleotides line up with TRBD2. CDR3 DNA sequence: TGTGCCAGCAGCCCCTGGACTAGCGGGGCGCAAGAGACCCAGTACTTC. As protein: CASSPWTSGAQETQYF.